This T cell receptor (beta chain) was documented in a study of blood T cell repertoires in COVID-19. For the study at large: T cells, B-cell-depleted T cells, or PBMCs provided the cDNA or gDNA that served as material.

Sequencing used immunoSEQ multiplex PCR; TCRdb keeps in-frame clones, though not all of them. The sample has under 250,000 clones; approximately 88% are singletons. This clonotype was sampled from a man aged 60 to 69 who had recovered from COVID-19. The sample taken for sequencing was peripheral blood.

The CDR3 DNA reads TGTGCCAGCAGCCCGACAGGGGGCGTTCCCCGAAACACCATATATTTT. It is translated as CASSPTGGVPRNTIYF. The chain couples TRBV7-2 to TRBJ1-3; 10 bases fit TRBD1. Germline-derived CDR1 and CDR2 are SGHTA and FQGNSA. The ends lost 5 bases at V and 5 bases at J; junction bases unmatched: 9. The CDR3 has 16 residues.